This TCR beta chain was profiled in a study of T cells in Graves' hyperthyroidism and ophthalmopathy. Unmatched junction bases numbered 3, after V lost 3 bases and J lost 2 bases. Germline lookup yields CDR1 KGHSH and CDR2 LQKENI. The CDR3 runs to 14 residues. Amplification of TCR beta CDR3 regions was performed using RNA transcripts as template. Primed by the HTBI set, a first-round RT-PCR was run on the TCR CDR3. TCRdb redid the calling of the multiplex PCR reads with MiXCR, one entry per CDR3 protein. The sample has some 530,000 distinct CDR3 sequences, 20% to 25% seen once; the top ten hold 45% to 50%. Study-wide results and limits: Blood also showed most of the thyroid clonotypes that were expanded above 0.001.

This clonotype was observed a handful of times. The antigen is not known. Clinical symptoms, serum thyroxine, TRAb, thyroid ultrasound and orbital computed tomography informed diagnoses. The source material was blood. The chain links TRBV18 to TRBJ2-7; 8 bases match TRBD2. The origin of this receptor is a woman in her sixties or seventies with Graves' ophthalmopathy. CDR3 sequence (DNA): TGTGCCAGCTCACCGGTAGCGGGGCCCTACGAGCAGTACTTC. Encoded protein: CASSPVAGPYEQYF.